This entry lists 10 T cell receptor beta chains sequenced from one sample in a study of regulatory T cells in long-lasting Graves disease listed by TCRdb under 2021. The time point tag for this specimen amounts to: newly diagnosed GD, antithyroid drugs for less than 3 months. RNA was extracted from PBMCs in TRIzol for both TCR sequencing and RNA sequencing. The library was produced with multiplex PCR. The instrument given in TCRdb is Illumina HiSeq 4000. iRepertoire HTBI primers and Arm-PCR amplification of CDR3 regions were used to construct TCR beta libraries. TCRdb itself trimmed the public reads at Q25 with fastp, ran MiXCR and retained productive beta chains. Entries that share a CDR3 protein sequence are merged under the most common genes and DNA. For this sample the table gives over 200,000 distinct CDR3 sequences, of which 15% to 20% were detected only once. The ten largest clones capture roughly 15% of the sample.

This sample also belongs to another study, concerning T cells in Graves' hyperthyroidism and ophthalmopathy.

The sequences come from peripheral blood mononuclear cells (PBMCs), collected at new diagnosis, from a patient treated with antithyroid drugs. The origin of the receptors is a woman in her 30s with Graves disease. Donor details come from another sample of the same person, matched by shared clones.

At least ten counts were recorded for this clonotype. This chain joins TRBV11-2 and TRBJ1-2, with D hard to call. Germline CDR1 SGHAT, CDR2 FQNNGV. The ends were cut back, 5 bases at V and 4 bases at J, with 14 bases in the middle. The CDR3 is 14 residues long. The CDR3 is CASSPSRWGYGYTF. Here the CDR3 DNA reads TGTGCCAGCAGCCCCTCTCGGTGGGGCTATGGCTACACCTTC.

This clonotype was picked up a small number of times. V usage is TRBV19 and J usage is TRBJ2-2; D is perhaps TRBD1 or TRBD2 (6 bases each). The CDR3 runs 13 residues. Germline V lookup: CDR1 LNHDA, CDR2 SQIVND (reference sequence). The ends were cut back, 7 bases at V and 4 bases at J, with 10 bases in the middle. Here the CDR3 DNA reads TGTGCCAGTATGTGGGGGGCCACCGGGGAGCTGTTTTTT. It yields the protein CASMWGATGELFF.

The genes are TRBV12-3 or TRBV12-4 and TRBJ1-1; D call uncertain. V dropped 0 bases and J dropped 1 base, with 6 bases sitting between them. The CDR3 totals 14 residues. In DNA form, the CDR3 reads TGTGCCAGCAGTTTAGCCCGGAGGAACACTGAAGCTTTCTTT. Translated, it gives CASSLARRNTEAFF.

V gene TRBV20-1 combines with J gene TRBJ1-1; 8 bases fit TRBD1. CDR1 and CDR2 from the germline V gene are DFQATT and SNEGSKA (reference sequence). With V trimmed by 4 bases and J by 7 bases, 11 bases remained unmatched. This CDR3 is 14 amino acids long. CDR3 in amino acids: CSANAGGEFGEAFF. The CDR3 DNA follows: TGCAGTGCTAACGCAGGGGGCGAGTTCGGTGAAGCTTTCTTT.

This clonotype was seen ten or more times. This chain connects TRBV20-1 to TRBJ1-4, with TRBD1 matching over 7 bases. The germline gives CDR1 DFQATT, CDR2 SNEGSKA (reference sequence). Losses at the gene ends were 3 bases for V and 7 bases for J; bases not matched to a gene: 8. The CDR3 sequence is 14 residues long. The CDR3 region has the DNA TGCAGTGCTAGTCGACCGGGACAGCCTGAAAAACTGTTTTTT. Translation gives CSASRPGQPEKLFF.

Only a few counts were recorded for this clonotype. A much larger clone differs by one base, so this may be a read error. The V gene is TRBV7-8, the J gene TRBJ1-2; TRBD1 aligns across 9 bases. There are 12 residues in the CDR3. With V trimmed by 5 bases and J by 8 bases, 3 bases remained unmatched. The germline gives CDR1 SGHVS, CDR2 FQNEAQ. CDR3 loop: CASSIGTGGYTF. CDR3 DNA sequence: TGTGCCAGCAGCATAGGGACAGGGGGCTACACCTTC.

This rearrangement joins TRBV7-9 to TRBJ2-7; perhaps TRBD1 as D (6 bases). The CDR3 loop spans 19 amino acids. CDR1 is SEHNR, CDR2 FQNEAQ, per germline (reference sequence). The V gene lost 5 bases and the J gene lost 1 base, with 27 bases spanning the gap. The CDR3 loop reads CASSPRTQLGASRSYEQYF. DNA of the CDR3: TGTGCCAGCAGCCCCCGTACGCAACTGGGGGCAAGTAGGTCCTACGAGCAGTACTTC.

The chain employs TRBV6-5 and TRBJ2-1, with 14 nucleotides matching TRBD2. This CDR3 region has 17 residues. V lost 0 bases and J lost 4; bases outside the gene matches: 2. Germline values: CDR1 MNHEY, CDR2 SVGAGI. CDR3 loop: CASSYSGLAGAYNEQFF. The CDR3 nucleotides read TGTGCCAGCAGTTACTCGGGACTAGCGGGGGCTTACAATGAGCAGTTCTTC.

This clonotype was observed at least ten times. The genes are TRBV20-1 and TRBJ1-1; tentatively, D is TRBD1 (6 bases). Germline V gene sequence: CDR1 DFQATT, CDR2 SNEGSKA (reference sequence). V lost 0 bases and J lost 4, with 15 bases in between. The CDR3 has 15 amino acids. The CDR3 nucleotides are TGCAGTGCTAGAGAGGGGGCGGTCCGGGGCACTGAAGCTTTCTTT. Amino acids: CSAREGAVRGTEAFF.

Turning to this clonotype: This could be a read error, since a much larger clone is one nucleotide away. The rearrangement links TRBV3-1 to TRBJ1-4; perhaps TRBD1 as D (5 bases). The CDR3 extends over 14 amino acids. Per the germline V gene, CDR1 is LGHDT and CDR2 is YNNKEL (reference sequence). Trimming left V 3 bases short and J 4 bases short, with 9 bases between. CDR3 in amino acids: CASSHRDGNEKLFF. DNA for the CDR3: TGTGCCAGCAGCCACCGGGACGGTAATGAAAAACTGTTTTTT.